Listed here are 14 T cell receptor beta chains from one sample, sequenced in a study of STAT5B mutations in CD4+ large granular lymphocyte leukemia. TCRdb's table, derived via immunoSEQ multiplex PCR, lists solely in-frame clones and lacks some. Altogether 22,000 or so clones are present, 82% being singletons, with the ten largest covering 8.6%. Sequenced material: CD4+ T cells from blood buffy coats. The receptors stem from a human donor in good health.

This clone has more than one count but fewer than ten. The V call is TRBV7-9, the J call TRBJ1-4; D gene unclear. This CDR3 has 14 residues. V was trimmed by 1 base and J by 4 bases, leaving 7 bases between them. CDR1 and CDR2 (germline): SEHNR, FQNEAQ (reference sequence). DNA for the CDR3: TGTGCCAGCAGCTTAGGAGGTAGTAATGAAAAACTGTTTTTT. This translates into CASSLGGSNEKLFF.

This clone was seen more than once but under ten times. The J gene is TRBJ1-5, the V gene TRBV6-4, with 8 bases matching TRBD1. The V segment lost 8 bases and the J segment 6 bases; nucleotides outside the gene matches: 6. In germline, CDR1 is MRHNA, CDR2 SNTAGT. The CDR3 totals 13 residues. CDR3 region: CASGQGGTQPQHF. The CDR3 DNA follows: TGTGCCAGCGGACAGGGAGGGACTCAGCCCCAGCATTTT.

This clone was detected once. This chain links TRBV7-9 with TRBJ2-1, with D unclear. Germline lookup yields CDR1 SEHNR and CDR2 FQNEAQ (reference sequence). The CDR3 has 14 residues. V gave up 1 base and J gave up 7 bases, with 11 bases separating them. CDR3 sequence: CASSLVAAANEQFF. DNA for the CDR3: TGTGCCAGCAGCTTAGTAGCCGCGGCGAATGAGCAGTTCTTC.

The chain links TRBV4-2 to TRBJ2-1; 9 bases agree with TRBD2. The CDR3 contains 16 residues. Germline trimming cut 1 base from V and 5 bases from J; bases unmatched to any gene: 6. CDR1 and CDR2 from the germline V gene are LGHNA and YNFKEQ. CDR3 nucleotides: TGTGCCAGCAGCCAAGCTTGGGGACTAGCAAACAATGAGCAGTTCTTC. Protein product: CASSQAWGLANNEQFF.

The chain has TRBV18 and TRBJ2-7; 10 nucleotides match TRBD2. The CDR3 loop spans 15 amino acids. V was pared by 2 bases and J by 5 bases, with 6 bases of the junction left unmatched. Germline V gene lookup returns CDR1 KGHSH and CDR2 LQKENI. CDR3 protein: CASSPSSGRANEQYF. CDR3 in DNA: TGTGCCAGCTCACCAAGCAGCGGGAGGGCCAACGAGCAGTACTTC.

J is TRBJ2-7 and V is TRBV28; D not resolved. V was clipped by 8 bases and J by 4 bases, with 12 bases between them. The germline gives CDR1 MDHEN, CDR2 SYDVKM. The CDR3 extends over 12 amino acids. Here the CDR3 reads CASSTRVYEQYF. CDR3 bases: TGTGCCAGCTCCACTCGGGTTTACGAGCAGTACTTC. Drawing the rest from reference TRBV28 and TRBJ2-7, the complete variable domain is DVKVTQSSRYLVKRTGEKVFLECVQDMDHENMFWYRQDPGLGLRLIYFSYDVKMKEKGDIPEGYSVSREKKERFSLILESASTNQTSMYLCASSTRVYEQYFGPGTRLTVT.

V usage is TRBV5-1 and J usage is TRBJ2-5, with TRBD2 identical over 9 bases. This CDR3 is built from 16 residues. Losses at the gene ends were 1 base for V and 0 bases for J; bases not matched to a gene: 4. Germline V lookup: CDR1 SGHRS, CDR2 YFSETQ. CDR3: CASSLRLAGNQETQYF. The CDR3 coding sequence is TGCGCCAGCAGCTTGAGGCTAGCGGGGAACCAAGAGACCCAGTACTTC.

V gene TRBV9 combines with J gene TRBJ2-3; the match to TRBD2 covers 9 bases. CDR3 length equals 16 residues. V lost 0 bases and J lost 3; bases outside the gene matches: 5. Germline CDR1 SGDLS, CDR2 YYNGEE. As DNA, the CDR3 is TGTGCCAGCAGCGTAGACGCGGGGGGGCGAACAGATACGCAGTATTTT. Translated: CASSVDAGGRTDTQYF.

The chain links TRBV10-2 to TRBJ2-7; 10 bases are a match to TRBD2. The germline V gene encodes CDR1 WSHSY and CDR2 SAAADI. Germline trimming cut 6 bases from V and 4 bases from J; bases unmatched to any gene: 6. The CDR3 is made up of 14 amino acids. The chain's CDR3 is CASRPSGSRYEQYF. In DNA form, the CDR3 reads TGCGCCAGCAGGCCTAGCGGGAGTCGGTACGAGCAGTACTTC.

This chain uses TRBV30 with TRBJ2-2; 8 bases map to TRBD1. Trimming took 0 bases from V and 6 from J; bases not matched to a gene: 6. This CDR3 has 15 amino acids. Germline loops: CDR1 GTSNPN, CDR2 SVGIG (reference sequence). The CDR3 DNA sequence: TGTGCCTGGAGTGTAATCCGGACAGGGCCCGGGGAGCTGTTTTTT. Amino acids: CAWSVIRTGPGELFF.

V usage is TRBV18 and J usage is TRBJ1-1; TRBD1 aligns across 9 bases. J gave up 3 bases and V 2 bases, and 4 bases lay outside the gene matches. Germline values: CDR1 KGHSH, CDR2 LQKENI. The CDR3 covers 15 residues. CDR3 amino acids: CASSPIQGADTEAFF. Written as DNA, the CDR3 is TGTGCCAGCTCACCAATACAGGGGGCCGACACTGAAGCTTTCTTT.

The chain combines TRBV4-2 with TRBJ2-3; D gene uncertain. The CDR3 is 15 residues long. V was trimmed by 0 bases and J by 5 bases, leaving 12 bases between them. Germline CDR1 and CDR2: LGHNA and YNFKEQ. DNA for the CDR3: TGTGCCAGCAGCCAAGATGGTACTAACGGAGATACGCAGTATTTT. Protein: CASSQDGTNGDTQYF.

This clone was seen a few times. The chain combines TRBV20-1 with TRBJ2-2, with D possibly being TRBD1 (5 bases). The CDR3 covers 11 residues. With 6 bases removed from V and 6 bases from J, the gap between germline ends came to 8 bases. Germline V gene data show CDR1 as DFQATT and CDR2 as SNEGSKA (reference sequence). In nucleotides, the CDR3 is TGCAGTGCCCCAGGGTCCGGGGAGCTGTTTTTT. Its protein product is CSAPGSGELFF.

The rearrangement links TRBV29-1 to TRBJ2-5; perhaps TRBD2 as D (5 bases). The V gene's germline CDR1 is SQVTM and CDR2 ANQGSEA. Between the trimmed V and J ends, which lost 4 bases and 6 bases, there was a span of 12 bases. The CDR3 sequence is 12 residues long. The CDR3 is CSVVAGSKTQYF. As DNA, the CDR3 is TGCAGCGTTGTAGCTGGGAGCAAGACCCAGTACTTC. The whole variable domain, filled in from reference TRBV29-1 and TRBJ2-5, reads SAVISQKPSRDICQRGTSLTIQCQVDSQVTMMFWYRQQPGQSLTLIATANQGSEATYESGFVIDKFPISRPNLTFSTLTVSNMSPEDSSIYLCSVVAGSKTQYFGPGTRLLVL.